The next 24 T cell receptor beta chains were all read from a single sample in a study of blood T cell repertoires in COVID-19. Produced via immunoSEQ multiplex PCR; TCRdb's table is partial and in-frame only. The repertoire holds 350,000 to 400,000 clones, with roughly 86% as singletons. The material sequenced was PBMCs or T cells enriched from blood (not recorded which). The receptor set was obtained from a woman in her twenties or thirties who had recovered from COVID-19.

The J gene is TRBJ1-2, the V gene TRBV27, with D tentatively TRBD1 (6 bases). V gave up 4 bases and J gave up 3 bases, with 12 bases separating them. The CDR3 is 14 amino acids. Germline loops: CDR1 MNHEY, CDR2 SMNVEV (reference sequence). The CDR3 DNA follows: TGTGCCAGCAGTTCGATGACAGGCTACTATGGCTACACCTTC. As protein: CASSSMTGYYGYTF.

The chain uses TRBV12-3 or TRBV12-4 and TRBJ1-1; 9 nucleotides line up with TRBD1. The V segment lost 8 bases and the J segment 4 bases; nucleotides outside the gene matches: 5. This CDR3 region has 13 residues. CDR3 DNA sequence: TGTGCCAGCCGTACAGGGGGCATCACTGAAGCTTTCTTT. Amino acids: CASRTGGITEAFF.

CDR3 coding DNA: TGTGCCAGCAGTTACTCGAGGGCCACAGATACGCAGTATTTT. It is translated as CASSYSRATDTQYF. This chain links TRBV6-6 with TRBJ2-3; tentative D call: TRBD2 (5 bases). Germline loops: CDR1 MNHNY, CDR2 SVGAGI (reference sequence). V was clipped by 0 bases and J by 2 bases, with 6 bases between them. There are 14 residues in the CDR3.

This clone occurred a few times. This rearrangement joins TRBV4-2 to TRBJ1-1; 8 bases agree with TRBD1. CDR3 length equals 15 residues. Trimming at V came to 3 bases and at J to 4 bases, leaving 7 bases not matched to a gene. Germline CDR1 is LGHNA and CDR2 is YNFKEQ. As DNA, the CDR3 is TGTGCCAGCAGCCACGGACAGGGTTTGACCACTGAAGCTTTCTTT. Encoded protein: CASSHGQGLTTEAFF.

V usage is TRBV5-4 and J usage is TRBJ1-2; 9 nucleotides align to TRBD1. V gave up 2 bases and J gave up 5 bases; unmatched junction bases: 7. Germline lookup yields CDR1 SGHNT and CDR2 YYREEE (reference sequence). This CDR3 spans 15 amino acids. This chain's CDR3 is CASSLQGARGYGYTF. CDR3 nucleotides: TGTGCCAGCAGCTTACAGGGGGCGCGGGGGTATGGCTACACCTTC. Based on the CDR3 plus reference TRBV5-4 and TRBJ1-2, the full variable domain is ETGVTQSPTHLIKTRGQQVTLRCSSQSGHNTVSWYQQALGQGPQFIFQYYREEENGRGNFPPRFSGLQFPNYSSELNVNALELDDSALYLCASSLQGARGYGYTFGSGTRLTVV.

The rearrangement joins TRBV5-1 to TRBJ2-1, with a possible D match to TRBD2 (5 bases). Germline CDR1 and CDR2: SGHRS and YFSETQ. Deletions cut 0 bases from V and 6 bases from J, with 25 bases between. The CDR3 totals 19 residues. CDR3 loop: CASSLAARVVGVPGNEQFF. CDR3 in DNA: TGCGCCAGCAGCTTGGCCGCAAGGGTCGTCGGGGTCCCTGGCAATGAGCAGTTCTTC.

The chain combines TRBV3-1 (or the pseudogene TRBV3-2) with TRBJ2-5, with TRBD2 identical over 12 bases. V lost 0 bases to trimming and J lost 5 bases; unmatched junction nucleotides: 7. CDR1 is LGHDT and CDR2 is YNNKEL in the germline V gene (reference sequence). The CDR3 is 17 amino acids. The CDR3 here is CASSQELTSGSMETQYF. The CDR3 DNA follows: TGTGCCAGCAGCCAAGAGTTGACTAGCGGGAGTATGGAGACCCAGTACTTC.

The CDR3, as DNA: TGTGCCAGCAGTTATCTACAGGGGCGAGGCTACACCTTC. The encoded protein is CASSYLQGRGYTF. The genes are TRBV6-5 and TRBJ1-2, with 7 bases lining up with TRBD1. The CDR3 consists of 13 residues. The germline V gene encodes CDR1 MNHEY and CDR2 SVGAGI. V dropped 3 bases and J dropped 8; count of bases not matched to a gene: 6.

This chain joins TRBV27 and TRBJ1-6, with D possibly being TRBD1 (6 bases). The CDR3 totals 15 residues. Germline-derived CDR1 and CDR2 are MNHEY and SMNVEV (reference sequence). Trimming removed 6 bases at V and 5 bases at J, with 14 bases between. CDR3 loop: CASRPGDKDNSPLHF. The CDR3 nucleotides read TGTGCCAGCAGACCAGGGGACAAAGATAATTCACCCCTCCACTTT.

This sequence joins TRBV30 and TRBJ2-1; TRBD2 matches at 10 bases. The V gene end was trimmed by 1 base and the J gene end by 9 bases; junction bases not matched to a gene: 12. The CDR3 runs 16 residues. From germline, CDR1 is GTSNPN and CDR2 SVGIG (reference sequence). Written as DNA, the CDR3 is TGTGCCTGGAGTGCCAAAACTAGCGGGAAATACGGTGAGCAGTTCTTC. It is translated as CAWSAKTSGKYGEQFF.

Written as DNA, the CDR3 is TGTGCCAGCAGTTCGACCGGGGAGCTGTTTTTT. This translates into CASSSTGELFF. This chain connects TRBV12-3 or TRBV12-4 to TRBJ2-2, with D unresolved. V lost 4 bases, J lost 5 bases, and 2 bases lay in between. CDR3 length: 11 residues.

The chain carries TRBV18 and TRBJ1-1; possibly TRBD1 for D (6 bases). The germline V gene has CDR1 KGHSH and CDR2 LQKENI. V lost 2 bases and J 5 bases, leaving 21 bases between the germline ends. The CDR3 has 17 amino acids. CDR3 nucleotide sequence: TGTGCCAGCTCACCAGACGGAACAGGGAGATGGTTAACTGAAGCTTTCTTT. Translation: CASSPDGTGRWLTEAFF. Based on the CDR3 plus reference TRBV18 and TRBJ1-1, the full variable domain is NAGVMQNPRHLVRRRGQEARLRCSPMKGHSHVYWYRQLPEEGLKFMVYLQKENIIDESGMPKERFSAEFPKEGPSILRIQQVVRGDSAAYFCASSPDGTGRWLTEAFFGQGTRLTVV.

CDR3 region: CASSLGRGYSYEQYF. In DNA, the CDR3 is TGTGCCAGCAGCTTAGGCAGGGGGTACTCCTACGAGCAGTACTTC. The rearrangement uses TRBV7-9 and TRBJ2-7; 7 bases agree with TRBD1. CDR1 is SEHNR, CDR2 FQNEAQ, per germline (reference sequence). The CDR3 loop spans 15 amino acids. V shed 1 base, J shed 0 bases, and the junction held 3 bases outside the gene matches. The full variable domain, its missing parts supplied by reference TRBV7-9 and TRBJ2-7, is DTGVSQNPRHKITKRGQNVTFRCDPISEHNRLYWYRQTLGQGPEFLTYFQNEAQLEKSRLLSDRFSAERPKGSFSTLEIQRTEQGDSAMYLCASSLGRGYSYEQYFGPGTRLTVT.

This clone was found a few times. The V and J genes are TRBV5-1 and TRBJ1-2, with TRBD1 matching over 11 bases. Germline loops: CDR1 SGHRS, CDR2 YFSETQ. The trim removed 0 bases at V and 8 bases at J, leaving 6 bases unmatched. This CDR3 contains 15 residues. The CDR3 region is CASSLARTGGVGYTF. The CDR3 bases are TGCGCCAGCAGCTTGGCACGGACAGGGGGCGTCGGCTACACCTTC. Using reference TRBV5-1 and TRBJ1-2 for the parts outside the CDR3, the full variable domain is KAGVTQTPRYLIKTRGQQVTLSCSPISGHRSVSWYQQTPGQGLQFLFEYFSETQRNKGNFPGRFSGRQFSNSRSEMNVSTLELGDSALYLCASSLARTGGVGYTFGSGTRLTVV.

The chain recombines TRBV29-1 with TRBJ2-7, with D perhaps TRBD1 (6 bases). The CDR3 loop spans 15 amino acids. V lost 3 bases and J lost 7, with 22 bases in between. Per germline, CDR1 SQVTM and CDR2 ANQGSEA. CDR3 loop: CSVEGFQGRGSEQYF. The CDR3 nucleotides read TGCAGCGTTGAGGGATTCCAGGGGAGAGGGTCAGAGCAGTACTTC.

The J gene is TRBJ1-5, the V gene TRBV19; the match to TRBD1 covers 8 bases. Germline-derived CDR1 and CDR2 are LNHDA and SQIVND (reference sequence). The trim removed 5 bases at V and 0 bases at J, leaving 6 bases unmatched. This CDR3 has 16 amino acids. DNA of the CDR3: TGTGCCAGTAGTCTGGGGACAGGCTATAGCAATCAGCCCCAGCATTTT. Its translation is CASSLGTGYSNQPQHF. The whole variable domain, filled in from reference TRBV19 and TRBJ1-5, reads DGGITQSPKYLFRKEGQNVTLSCEQNLNHDAMYWYRQDPGQGLRLIYYSQIVNDFQKGDIAEGYSVSREKKESFPLTVTSAQKNPTAFYLCASSLGTGYSNQPQHFGDGTRLSIL.

This chain joins TRBV15 and TRBJ2-4, with TRBD2 as a possible D gene (6 bases). Germline CDR1 LNHNV, CDR2 YYDKDF (reference sequence). This CDR3 has 16 residues. V shed 4 bases and J shed 9 bases, with 22 bases lying between them. DNA for the CDR3: TGTGCCACCAGCACACCCACGCTGGGAGGACTCGGCATTCAGTACTTC. Its protein is CATSTPTLGGLGIQYF.

The rearrangement links TRBV5-1 to TRBJ2-3; 8 nucleotides align to TRBD2. CDR3 size: 15 residues. The germline V gene has CDR1 SGHRS and CDR2 YFSETQ. V was pared by 2 bases and J by 5 bases, with 7 bases of the junction left unmatched. CDR3 region: CASSLAGVIRDTQYF. The CDR3 DNA reads TGCGCCAGCAGCTTAGCGGGGGTCATACGAGATACGCAGTATTTT. The full variable domain, its missing parts supplied by reference TRBV5-1 and TRBJ2-3, is KAGVTQTPRYLIKTRGQQVTLSCSPISGHRSVSWYQQTPGQGLQFLFEYFSETQRNKGNFPGRFSGRQFSNSRSEMNVSTLELGDSALYLCASSLAGVIRDTQYFGPGTRLTVL.

The chain has TRBV28 and TRBJ2-5, with 10 positions matching TRBD1. The CDR3 is 16 residues long. Germline CDR1 is MDHEN and CDR2 is SYDVKM. The junction had 12 bases not matched to a gene; V was cut back by 6 bases and J by 5 bases. The CDR3 region has the DNA TGTGCCAGCAGCCCCGGGACAGGGGTTTATGGGGAGACCCAGTACTTC. Protein product: CASSPGTGVYGETQYF.

The chain combines TRBV3-1 (or the pseudogene TRBV3-2) with TRBJ1-1, with D tentatively TRBD1 (6 bases). The CDR3 has 14 residues. The germline V gene encodes CDR1 LGHDT and CDR2 YNNKEL (reference sequence). V lost 3 bases and J 4 bases, leaving 12 bases between the germline ends. The CDR3 DNA sequence: TGTGCCAGCAGCCAGGGGGCTCCTGGCACTGAAGCTTTCTTT. Translated: CASSQGAPGTEAFF.

The gene calls are TRBV28 and TRBJ1-6; D is unresolved. V dropped 6 bases and J dropped 1 base, with 10 bases sitting between them. The CDR3 is made up of 15 amino acids. The germline V gene has CDR1 MDHEN and CDR2 SYDVKM. The CDR3 DNA reads as TGTGCCAGCAGAACGGAGAGGTCCTATAATTCACCCCTCCACTTT. Its protein is CASRTERSYNSPLHF.

This chain connects TRBV11-2 to TRBJ1-6; 7 bases match TRBD1. The germline V gene has CDR1 SGHAT and CDR2 FQNNGV. J was trimmed by 0 bases and V by 5 bases; bases with no gene match: 4. The CDR3 is made up of 16 amino acids. CDR3 coding DNA: TGTGCCAGCAGCCTGGACAGGAGCTCCTATAATTCACCCCTCCACTTT. This translates into CASSLDRSSYNSPLHF.

CDR3 loop: CASSLGGQVLRPQHF. DNA of the CDR3: TGTGCCAGCAGTTTGGGGGGACAGGTCCTTCGGCCCCAGCATTTT. This sequence joins TRBV28 and TRBJ1-5, with TRBD1 matching 8 bases. The V and J ends lost 3 bases and 9 bases, in that order; junction bases with no gene match: 10. The length of the CDR3 is 15 residues. In germline, CDR1 is MDHEN, CDR2 SYDVKM.

The rearrangement joins TRBV7-9 to TRBJ1-1, with a possible D match to TRBD1 (6 bases). This CDR3 is built from 14 residues. Deletions cut 3 bases from V and 1 base from J, with 9 bases between. Germline assignment: CDR1 SEHNR and CDR2 FQNEAQ (reference sequence). The CDR3 reads CASSFSQGNTEAFF. The DNA of the CDR3 is TGTGCCAGCAGCTTTTCACAGGGGAACACTGAAGCTTTCTTT.